This T cell receptor (beta chain) was recovered during a study of cytomegalovirus exposure and HLA in healthy donors. General observations from the study: Per a prior analysis, the majority of TCR beta V segments were productive roughly 90% or roughly 30% of the time. The study designated 150 or so TCR beta chains cytomegalovirus-associated.

Notes on this clone: The antigen is not known.

Germline CDR1 SGHVS, CDR2 FNYEAQ. V gave up 3 bases and J gave up 2 bases; unmatched junction bases: 6. CDR3 length: 15 residues. PCR used 60 Vbeta primers and 13 Jbeta primers. Sequencing was performed with immunoSEQ multiplex PCR; in TCRdb, only in-frame clones are kept and a portion is missing. This table has about 80,000 clones, more than 50% appearing once. V gene TRBV7-6 combines with J gene TRBJ2-7; 8 positions match TRBD2. The sequence was collected from a male donor in good health and CMV-seropositive. Sequencing was carried out using PBMCs. Here the CDR3 reads CASSFRSGGTYEQYF. As DNA, the CDR3 is TGTGCCAGCAGCTTCAGAAGCGGGGGTACCTACGAGCAGTACTTC.